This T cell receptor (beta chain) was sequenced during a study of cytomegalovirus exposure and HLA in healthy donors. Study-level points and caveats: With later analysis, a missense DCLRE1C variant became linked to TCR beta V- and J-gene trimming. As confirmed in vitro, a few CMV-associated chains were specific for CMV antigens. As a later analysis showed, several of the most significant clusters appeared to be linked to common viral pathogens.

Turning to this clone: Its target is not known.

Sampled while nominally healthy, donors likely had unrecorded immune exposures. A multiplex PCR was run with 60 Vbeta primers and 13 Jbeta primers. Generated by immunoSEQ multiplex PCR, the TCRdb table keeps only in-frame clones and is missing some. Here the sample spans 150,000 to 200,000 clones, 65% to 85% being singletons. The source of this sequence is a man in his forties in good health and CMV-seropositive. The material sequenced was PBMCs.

The CDR3 spells CASSNTLSPYNEQFF. The CDR3 nucleotides are TGTGCCAGCAGTAACACTCTTAGCCCTTACAATGAGCAGTTCTTC. The rearrangement links TRBV28 to TRBJ2-1, with unresolved D. The V gene lost 5 bases and the J gene lost 4 bases, with 15 bases spanning the gap. Germline CDR1 and CDR2: MDHEN and SYDVKM. The CDR3 is 15 residues long. Supplemented by reference TRBV28 and TRBJ2-1, the full variable domain reads DVKVTQSSRYLVKRTGEKVFLECVQDMDHENMFWYRQDPGLGLRLIYFSYDVKMKEKGDIPEGYSVSREKKERFSLILESASTNQTSMYLCASSNTLSPYNEQFFGPGTRLTVL.